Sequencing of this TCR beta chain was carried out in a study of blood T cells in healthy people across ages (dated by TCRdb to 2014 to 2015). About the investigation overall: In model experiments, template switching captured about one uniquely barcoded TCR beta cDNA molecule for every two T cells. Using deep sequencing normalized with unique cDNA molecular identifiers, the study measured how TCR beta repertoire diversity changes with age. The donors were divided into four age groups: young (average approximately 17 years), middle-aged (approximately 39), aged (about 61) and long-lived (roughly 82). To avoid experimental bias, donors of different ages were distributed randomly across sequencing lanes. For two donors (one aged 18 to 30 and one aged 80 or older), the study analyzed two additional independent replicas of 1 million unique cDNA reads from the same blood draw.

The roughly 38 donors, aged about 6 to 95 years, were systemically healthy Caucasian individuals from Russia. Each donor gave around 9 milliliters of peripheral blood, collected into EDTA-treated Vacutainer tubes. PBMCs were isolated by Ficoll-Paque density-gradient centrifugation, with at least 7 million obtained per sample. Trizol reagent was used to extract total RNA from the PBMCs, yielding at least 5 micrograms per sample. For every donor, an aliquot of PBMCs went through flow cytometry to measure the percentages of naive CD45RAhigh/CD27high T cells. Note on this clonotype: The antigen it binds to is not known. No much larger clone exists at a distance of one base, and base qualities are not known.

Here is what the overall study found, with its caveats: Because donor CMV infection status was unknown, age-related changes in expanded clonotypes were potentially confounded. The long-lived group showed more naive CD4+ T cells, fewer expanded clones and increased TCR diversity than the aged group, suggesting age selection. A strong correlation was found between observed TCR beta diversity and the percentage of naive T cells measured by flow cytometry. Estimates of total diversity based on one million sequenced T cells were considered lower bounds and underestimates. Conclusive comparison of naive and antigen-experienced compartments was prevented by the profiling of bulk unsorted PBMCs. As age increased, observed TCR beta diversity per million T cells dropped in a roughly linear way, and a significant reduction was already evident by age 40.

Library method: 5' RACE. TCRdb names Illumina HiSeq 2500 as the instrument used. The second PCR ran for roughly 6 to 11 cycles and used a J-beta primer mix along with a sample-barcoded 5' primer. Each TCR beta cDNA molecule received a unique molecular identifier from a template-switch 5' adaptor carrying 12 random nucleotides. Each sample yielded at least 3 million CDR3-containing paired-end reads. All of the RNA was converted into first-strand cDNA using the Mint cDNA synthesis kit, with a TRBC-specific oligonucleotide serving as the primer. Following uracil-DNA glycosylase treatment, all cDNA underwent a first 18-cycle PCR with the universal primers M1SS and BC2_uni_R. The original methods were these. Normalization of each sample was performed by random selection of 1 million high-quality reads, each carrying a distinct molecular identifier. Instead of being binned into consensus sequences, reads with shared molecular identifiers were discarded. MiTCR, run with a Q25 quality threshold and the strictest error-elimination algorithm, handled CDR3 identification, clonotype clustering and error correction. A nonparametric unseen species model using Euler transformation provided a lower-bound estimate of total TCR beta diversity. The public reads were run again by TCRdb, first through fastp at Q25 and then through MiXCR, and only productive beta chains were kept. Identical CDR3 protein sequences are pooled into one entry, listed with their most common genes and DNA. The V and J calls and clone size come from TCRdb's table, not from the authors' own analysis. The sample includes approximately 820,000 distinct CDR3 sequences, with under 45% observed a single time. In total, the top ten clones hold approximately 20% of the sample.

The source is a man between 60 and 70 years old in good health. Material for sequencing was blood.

The nucleotides are TGTGCCAGCAGTTTTCCCACAGGGGCCACCTACGAGCAGTACTTC. It translates to CASSFPTGATYEQYF. The receptor chain draws on TRBV28 and TRBJ2-7; 7 of the junction bases match TRBD1. Spanning cysteine to phenylalanine, the CDR3 consists of 15 amino acids. Kept here is only the CDR3 DNA, which spans 45 bases and is read in frame from base 1. Trimming takes 3 bases off V and 2 bases off J; junction bases not matched to a gene: 7. The germline V gene gives CDR1 as MDHEN and CDR2 as SYDVKM.